A single sample gave rise to the 10 T cell receptor beta chains below, sequenced in a study of shared clonotypes between healthy human individuals (dated by TCRdb to 2020 to 2021). Library construction relied on the immunoSEQ multiplex PCR assay. TCRdb took over this immuneACCESS table, retaining in-frame rearrangements with V and J assigned. Such tables are incomplete; in checked studies, under half of the missing clones stem from an unresolved V gene, and the remainder is unexplained. The sample table lists hundreds of thousands of clones, 60% to 80% of them with a count of one. Clones ranked in the top ten supply approximately 12% of the sample. Specimen: PBMCs. These receptors were obtained from a woman in her 40s in good health. Some clones in this sample may be carry-over from other donors' samples.

The chain uses TRBV28 and TRBJ2-5; D gene ambiguous. The germline V and J ends were trimmed by 5 bases and 2 bases, with 15 bases remaining between them. The CDR3 is 15 amino acids. CDR1 MDHEN and CDR2 SYDVKM come from the germline V gene. The DNA for the CDR3 is TGTGCCAGCAGTCCCCTCCGGGCTAAACAAGAGACCCAGTACTTC. It codes for CASSPLRAKQETQYF.

As concerns this clone: At the DNA level, this CDR3 is encoded by other sequences in the same sample as well. The genes are TRBV7-2 and TRBJ1-5; D unresolved. V shed 2 bases and J shed 0 bases, with 11 bases lying between them. Germline CDR1 is SGHTA and CDR2 is FQGNSA. CDR3 length: 16 amino acids. CDR3 region: CASSLYARDSNQPQHF. CDR3 DNA sequence: TGTGCCAGCAGCTTATACGCCAGAGATAGCAATCAGCCCCAGCATTTT.

The chain couples TRBV28 to TRBJ1-6; no definite D call. Germline lookup yields CDR1 MDHEN and CDR2 SYDVKM. This CDR3 is 13 amino acids long. V lost 6 bases to trimming and J lost 11 bases, with 14 bases between them. The CDR3 DNA sequence: TGTGCCAGCAGGCTCGGGCGTGAGCCACCCCTCCACTTT. This sequence encodes CASRLGREPPLHF.

The V and J genes are TRBV6-1 and TRBJ1-5; D gene uncertain. Germline CDR1 is MNHNS and CDR2 is SASEGT. This CDR3 has 13 residues. Trimming pared 7 bases from V and 6 bases from J, leaving 13 bases between. CDR3 protein: CASTRKGGQPQHF. The CDR3 DNA reads TGTGCCAGCACCCGAAAGGGAGGTCAGCCCCAGCATTTT.

The chain carries TRBV20-1 and TRBJ2-3; the D is unclear. Trimming removed 6 bases from V and 6 bases from J, with 7 bases in between. Germline CDR1 DFQATT, CDR2 SNEGSKA (reference sequence). The CDR3 extends over 10 amino acids. In nucleotides, the CDR3 is TGCAGTGCCCCGGCGGATACGCAGTATTTT. This encodes CSAPADTQYF.

This rearrangement joins TRBV7-2 to TRBJ2-7; TRBD1 aligns across 7 bases. V lost 5 bases, J lost 2 bases, and 12 bases stayed unmatched. The germline gives CDR1 SGHTA, CDR2 FQGNSA. The CDR3 length is 16 residues. CDR3 nucleotides: TGTGCCAGCAGCGCCGGTACCGGGACAGCCACCTACGAGCAGTACTTC. It yields the protein CASSAGTGTATYEQYF.

This rearrangement joins TRBV6-6 to TRBJ1-2, with D perhaps matching TRBD1 (5 bases). The V end lost 6 bases, the J end lost 4 bases, and 18 bases lay between the germline ends. Germline V lookup: CDR1 MNHNY, CDR2 SVGAGI (reference sequence). The CDR3 consists of 15 residues. The CDR3 sequence: CASRPTRDRVYGYTF. As DNA, the CDR3 is TGTGCCAGCAGACCCACCCGGGACCGGGTCTATGGCTACACCTTC.

The chain joins TRBV5-4 to TRBJ2-7, with 7 bases that match TRBD2. J was trimmed by 0 bases and V by 7 bases; bases with no gene match: 10. Germline V lookup: CDR1 SGHNT, CDR2 YYREEE (reference sequence). This CDR3 has 15 residues. This CDR3 is CASSEMGRASYEQYF. The CDR3 DNA reads as TGTGCCAGCTCCGAGATGGGGAGGGCCTCCTACGAGCAGTACTTC.

For the CDR3, the DNA is TGCGCCAGCAGCCAGACAGGGGGCTTGGGTCAGCCCCAGCATTTT. It translates to CASSQTGGLGQPQHF. The rearrangement uses TRBV4-1 and TRBJ1-5, with 10 nucleotides matching TRBD1. J gave up 6 bases and V 3 bases, and 5 bases lay outside the gene matches. The length of the CDR3 is 15 residues. Germline CDR1 MGHRA, CDR2 YSYEKL.

The V and J genes are TRBV5-1 and TRBJ2-2; TRBD2 agrees at 7 bases. Losses at the gene ends were 0 bases for V and 5 bases for J; bases not matched to a gene: 10. This CDR3 is built from 17 residues. Germline assignment: CDR1 SGHRS and CDR2 YFSETQ. The CDR3 sequence is CASSLAARPGGTGELFF. The CDR3 DNA is TGCGCCAGCAGCTTGGCGGCCCGGCCGGGGGGAACCGGGGAGCTGTTTTTT.